The 17 T cell receptor beta chains below all came from one sample that was sequenced in a study of tumor and adjacent non-tumor tissue in lung cancer. Three rounds of nested PCR, following a modified ARM-PCR protocol, produced the TCRbeta library. Each CDR3 protein is one row after TCRdb ran MiXCR on the multiplex PCR reads. The table lists 80,000 or so distinct CDR3 sequences, 70% to 90% of them singletons, with roughly half in the top ten. The template was RNA from unsorted bulk tissue. This non-tumor lung sample came from over 3 cm beyond the tumor edge. Sequenced input: distant non-tumor lung tissue. These receptor sequences come from a man in his sixties with non-small cell lung cancer.

As for this clonotype: Relative to the germline gene, one junction end is altered; a read error may explain this. The chain links TRBV11-2 to TRBJ2-5; weak D call: TRBD2 (7 bases). The germline gives CDR1 SGHAT, CDR2 FQNNGV. This CDR3 is 13 amino acids long. The CDR3 bases are TGTCCCAGCAACTTAGGGGGGGGCGAGACCCAGTACTTC. Translated: CPSNLGGGETQYF.

As regards this clonotype: One base away lies a much larger clone, so this may be a sequencing read error. The chain carries TRBV12-3 or TRBV12-4 and TRBJ1-2, with TRBD1 matching over 9 bases. There are 13 residues in the CDR3. The ends lost 6 bases at V and 3 bases at J; junction bases unmatched: 2. The CDR3 DNA reads TGTGCCAGCAGCACAGGGGGCTACTATGGCTACACCTTC. It yields the protein CASSTGGYYGYTF.

In this sample, this clonotype turned up many times. The chain joins TRBV20-1 to TRBJ2-1, with TRBD1 identical over 10 bases. With 7 bases clipped from V and 5 bases from J, the junction kept 8 bases outside the gene matches. The length of the CDR3 is 14 residues. CDR1 is DFQATT, CDR2 SNEGSKA, per germline (reference sequence). CDR3 in amino acids: CSGIRDRGNNEQFF. In DNA form, the CDR3 reads TGCAGTGGTATCCGGGACAGGGGAAACAATGAGCAGTTCTTC.

Notes on this clonotype: The junction differs from germline at one of its ends, possibly a read error. V is TRBV6-1 and J is TRBJ2-3; 9 positions match TRBD1. The germline CDR1 and CDR2 sequences are MNHNS and SASEGT. There are 14 residues in the CDR3. Here the CDR3 DNA reads TGTGCCAACACCCGGGACAGGGTACCAGATACTCAGTATTTT. Protein: CANTRDRVPDTQYF.

A remark on this clonotype: Compared with germline, one end of the junction differs, possibly owing to a read error. V and J are TRBV4-1 and TRBJ2-3, with 7 bases lining up with TRBD1. The germline CDR1 and CDR2 sequences are MGHRA and YSYEKL. CDR3 length: 15 amino acids. CDR3 DNA: TGCGCCAGCAGCCAAGACGGGACAGCCACAGATACACAGTATTTT. Translated: CASSQDGTATDTQYF.

About this clonotype: Germline and junction disagree at one end, which may indicate a read error. The CDR3 loop is CATNQGIRTGAAYEQYF. Here the CDR3 DNA reads TGCGCCACCAACCAAGGAATCAGGACAGGGGCCGCCTACGAACAGTACTTC. The rearrangement uses TRBV4-3 and TRBJ2-7; TRBD1 aligns across 9 bases. This CDR3 comprises 17 residues. Looked up from germline, CDR1 is LGHNA and CDR2 is YSLEER.

V is TRBV11-3 and J is TRBJ2-3; D perhaps matches TRBD2 (5 bases). There are 13 residues in the CDR3. The germline V gene encodes CDR1 SGHNT and CDR2 YENEEA. The CDR3 here is CGGSFQEADTQYF. In DNA, the CDR3 is TGTGGCGGCAGCTTTCAGGAGGCAGATACGCAGTATTTT.

Notes on this clonotype: The junction departs from the called germline gene at one end, perhaps through a read error. V gene TRBV7-8 combines with J gene TRBJ2-5; D tentatively fits TRBD1 or TRBD2 (5 bases each). Per the germline V gene, CDR1 is SGHVS and CDR2 is FQNEAQ. The CDR3 length is 15 residues. CDR3 DNA: TGTGCCAGCAGCGCCTTATGGGGGACCCAAGAGACCCTGTACTTC. The encoded protein is CASSALWGTQETLYF.

CDR3 nucleotide sequence: TGTGCGAACCCCGTCCAGCCCAACTACGAGCAGTACTTC. This sequence encodes CANPVQPNYEQYF. The chain recombines TRBV6-2 or TRBV6-3 with TRBJ2-7; D call uncertain. CDR1 is MNHEY and CDR2 is SVGEGT in the germline V gene. The CDR3 has 13 residues.

About this clonotype itself: Germline and junction disagree at one end, which may indicate a read error. The CDR3 DNA reads as TGTTCCAGCGGCTTAATCCCCGAGACCCTCAAAGGCTACGAGCAGTACTTC. Translation gives CSSGLIPETLKGYEQYF. The J gene is TRBJ2-7, the V gene TRBV11-2, with TRBD2 as a possible D gene (5 bases). This CDR3 contains 17 residues. Germline CDR1 reads SGHAT; CDR2 reads FQNNGV.

As concerns this clonotype: Possible read error: a much larger clone is one base away. The chain has TRBV20-1 and TRBJ1-2; D perhaps matches TRBD1 (6 bases). Looked up from germline, CDR1 is DFQATT and CDR2 is SNEGSKA (reference sequence). The CDR3 has 13 amino acids. The CDR3 coding sequence is TGCAATGCTAGTCGCCGGGACATCTATGGCTACACCTTC. Translated: CNASRRDIYGYTF.

As to this clonotype: It is likely a read error, because the conserved phenylalanine at the end of the CDR3 is missing. The V call is TRBV11-2, the J call TRBJ2-5, with TRBD1 identical over 7 bases. Germline-derived CDR1 and CDR2 are SGHAT and FQNNGV. The CDR3 sequence is 13 residues long. The CDR3, as DNA: TGTACCAGCAACTCTACAGGGGAGGAGACCCAGTACATC. This gives the protein CTSNSTGEETQYI.

Comments on this clonotype: This likely comes from a read error, as the CDR3 has no conserved phenylalanine or tryptophan at its end. The gene calls are TRBV12-3 or TRBV12-4 and TRBJ1-1, with D tentatively TRBD1 (6 bases). The CDR3 consists of 17 residues. CDR3 sequence: CSSSITTTGGMNTEAFS. The CDR3 DNA reads TGTTCCAGCAGCATAACTACGACGGGGGGCATGAACACTGAAGCTTTCTCT.

In the case of this clonotype: One end of the junction does not line up with germline, which may come from a read error. In nucleotides, the CDR3 is TGTGCCTGCAGTTTGAACGGGGGACCCTACGAGCAGTACTTC. Amino acid sequence: CACSLNGGPYEQYF. J is TRBJ2-7 and V is TRBV5-4; D may be TRBD2 (6 bases). The CDR3 contains 14 residues. CDR1 is SGHNT and CDR2 is YYREEE in the germline V gene (reference sequence).

This clonotype came up once. No conserved phenylalanine or tryptophan is present at the end of the CDR3, so a read error is the likely explanation. The DNA is omitted, as the CDR3 cannot be located on it reliably, and the CDR3 follows TCRdb's listing. The rearrangement links TRBV11-2 to TRBJ2-3; TRBD2, the table's D call, lacks a check against the DNA. The germline V gene has CDR1 SGHAT and CDR2 FQNNGV. The CDR3 numbers 14 amino acids, ends counted. Here the CDR3 reads CASSFLAGGVRQYI.

V gene TRBV11-3 combines with J gene TRBJ1-2, with 7 nucleotides matching TRBD1. V dropped 4 bases and J dropped 5; count of bases not matched to a gene: 1. From germline, CDR1 is SGHNT and CDR2 YENEEA. CDR3 length: 12 amino acids. The CDR3 is CASSSGQYGYTF. DNA for the CDR3: TGTGCCAGCAGCTCGGGACAGTATGGCTACACCTTC.

This sequence joins TRBV5-1 and TRBJ1-1; D is perhaps TRBD1 (6 bases). Trimming cost V 4 bases and J 4 bases, with 17 bases left between them. CDR3 length: 15 amino acids. Per the germline V gene, CDR1 is SGHRS and CDR2 is YFSETQ. The DNA of the CDR3 is TGCGCCAGCAGCCTGGTAGGTGCAGGGGCCACTGAAGCTTTCTTT. Its protein product is CASSLVGAGATEAFF.